These 28 T cell receptor beta chains share one sample of origin, sequenced in a study of a mutant IDH1 vaccine in newly diagnosed glioma. These receptors have no identified antigens. Time point here: week 23, last vaccination. Each dose of the vaccine consisted of 300 ug of mutant IDH1 20-mer peptide, with topical imiquimod. Clones were sequenced by immunoSEQ multiplex PCR, and TCRdb holds only the in-frame ones, with some missing. This sample has just over 80,000 clones, with roughly 85% found just once. Sample: PBMCs, taken from a glioma patient whose treatment included an IDH1 peptide vaccine. These receptors all come from a man in his thirties or forties with glioma. Some clones in this sample may be carry-over from other donors' samples.

V usage is TRBV6-6 and J usage is TRBJ2-3; the D gene is possibly TRBD2 (7 bases). V lost 5 bases and J lost 5, with 14 bases in between. CDR3 size: 14 residues. Germline V gene data show CDR1 as MNHNY and CDR2 as SVGAGI (reference sequence). CDR3 sequence: CASSRREGEDTQYF. CDR3 DNA sequence: TGTGCCAGCAGTAGAAGGGAGGGGGAAGATACGCAGTATTTT.

This chain connects TRBV10-3 to TRBJ2-2; 7 bases fit TRBD1. The germline gives CDR1 ENHRY, CDR2 SYGVKD. The CDR3 extends over 15 amino acids. With V trimmed by 7 bases and J by 6 bases, 11 bases remained unmatched. The CDR3 loop reads CAIKGAGGFAGELFF. The CDR3, as DNA: TGTGCCATCAAAGGGGCAGGGGGTTTCGCCGGGGAGCTGTTTTTT.

V and J are TRBV7-2 and TRBJ2-3; 10 positions agree with TRBD2. CDR3 size: 17 residues. CDR1 SGHTA and CDR2 FQGNSA come from the germline V gene. Unmatched junction bases numbered 10, after V lost 3 bases and J lost 4 bases. The CDR3 here is CASSLDIASGRADTQYF. In DNA form, the CDR3 reads TGTGCCAGCAGCTTGGATATCGCTAGCGGGAGAGCAGATACGCAGTATTTT.

J is TRBJ1-6 and V is TRBV28; D is undetermined. The germline CDR1 and CDR2 sequences are MDHEN and SYDVKM. V lost 4 bases and J 5 bases, leaving 15 bases between the germline ends. CDR3 length equals 16 residues. The CDR3 loop reads CASSSNYLGDNSPLHF. CDR3 DNA sequence: TGTGCCAGCAGTTCAAACTACTTGGGCGATAATTCACCCCTCCACTTT.

This clone came up a few times. The V gene is TRBV10-3, the J gene TRBJ1-3; TRBD1 matches 8 bases. There are 13 residues in the CDR3. Germline V lookup: CDR1 ENHRY, CDR2 SYGVKD. V lost 9 bases and J lost 3; bases outside the gene matches: 4. In DNA form, the CDR3 reads TGTGCCATTCAGGGGGCGAGTGGAAACACCATATATTTT. Amino acid sequence: CAIQGASGNTIYF.

CDR3 amino acids: CASSFWTSTDTQYF. Written as DNA, the CDR3 is TGTGCCAGCAGCTTTTGGACTAGCACAGATACGCAGTATTTT. V gene TRBV7-2 combines with J gene TRBJ2-3, with D maybe TRBD2 (5 bases). The germline CDR1 and CDR2 sequences are SGHTA and FQGNSA. The CDR3 has 14 residues. Trimming took off 3 bases at V and 0 bases at J, with 7 bases between the two ends.

J is TRBJ2-6 and V is TRBV4-2; D might be TRBD1 (5 bases). V was shortened by 2 bases and J by 0 bases, with 14 bases between the two germline ends. Per the germline V gene, CDR1 is LGHNA and CDR2 is YNFKEQ. The CDR3 has 18 residues. CDR3: CASSQPGQKSSGANVLTF. As DNA, the CDR3 is TGTGCCAGCAGCCAACCCGGACAAAAGAGCTCTGGGGCCAACGTCCTGACTTTC.

The V and J genes are TRBV28 and TRBJ2-3, with 7 bases fitting TRBD2. J gave up 3 bases and V 8 bases, and 14 bases lay outside the gene matches. CDR3 length equals 16 residues. Germline CDR1 MDHEN, CDR2 SYDVKM. The CDR3 sequence is CASLPSGRGGTDTQYF. The CDR3 coding sequence is TGTGCCAGCCTCCCCTCCGGGCGGGGAGGGACAGATACGCAGTATTTT.

This chain joins TRBV28 and TRBJ2-7; 8 nucleotides agree with TRBD2. From germline, CDR1 is MDHEN and CDR2 SYDVKM. This CDR3 has 14 amino acids. The J segment lost 4 bases and the V segment lost 3 bases, leaving 5 bases of the junction unmatched. The CDR3 is CASSFPGLGYEQYF. The CDR3 DNA reads as TGTGCCAGCAGTTTTCCGGGACTAGGTTACGAGCAGTACTTC.

This chain connects TRBV28 to TRBJ1-2; 8 positions agree with TRBD1. The trim removed 3 bases at V and 7 bases at J, leaving 7 bases unmatched. The CDR3 is made up of 14 amino acids. Per germline, CDR1 MDHEN and CDR2 SYDVKM. CDR3 residues: CASSFATGAGGYTF. CDR3 bases: TGTGCCAGCAGTTTCGCGACAGGGGCCGGTGGCTACACCTTC.

This clone has a single count. V is TRBV7-8 and J is TRBJ2-2, with 7 nucleotides matching TRBD2. The germline V gene has CDR1 SGHVS and CDR2 FQNEAQ. This CDR3 is 15 amino acids long. V lost 6 bases to trimming and J lost 0 bases; unmatched junction nucleotides: 4. Here the CDR3 DNA reads TGTGCCAGCAGTTGGGGGGGACCGAACACCGGGGAGCTGTTTTTT. The encoded protein is CASSWGGPNTGELFF.

This rearrangement joins TRBV5-1 to TRBJ2-1, with a tentative D call TRBD2 (6 bases). The germline V gene encodes CDR1 SGHRS and CDR2 YFSETQ. Trimming removed 7 bases at V and 2 bases at J, with 13 bases between. The CDR3 has 14 residues. CDR3 in amino acids: CASSLAPTYNEQFF. For the CDR3, the DNA is TGCGCCAGCTCGCTAGCGCCAACCTACAATGAGCAGTTCTTC.

This rearrangement joins TRBV7-2 to TRBJ1-2, with D possibly TRBD1 on 6 matching bases. Looked up from germline, CDR1 is SGHTA and CDR2 is FQGNSA. This CDR3 comprises 15 residues. The V and J ends lost 3 bases and 6 bases respectively, with 17 bases between them. CDR3 nucleotides: TGTGCCAGCAGCTTCGATGGGGGGGCGTTTGATGGCTACACCTTC. Protein sequence: CASSFDGGAFDGYTF.

This rearrangement joins TRBV7-9 to TRBJ2-3; D gene unclear. This CDR3 contains 14 residues. Trimming stripped 3 bases from V and 0 bases from J, with 7 bases between. The germline V gene encodes CDR1 SEHNR and CDR2 FQNEAQ (reference sequence). The CDR3 coding sequence is TGTGCCAGCAGCTTTAGCAGCAGCACAGATACGCAGTATTTT. Translated, it gives CASSFSSSTDTQYF.

This chain uses TRBV27 with TRBJ2-5, with 11 positions matching TRBD2. The better agreement between TRBJ2-7 and the DNA end casts doubt on the J call. Germline loops: CDR1 MNHEY, CDR2 SMNVEV (reference sequence). This CDR3 has 16 residues. CDR3 region: CASSSPGTSGTYEQYF. The CDR3 DNA is TGTGCCAGCAGTTCCCCCGGGACTAGCGGTACCTACGAGCAGTACTTC.

This chain joins TRBV6-1 and TRBJ1-1; D not certain. The germline V gene encodes CDR1 MNHNS and CDR2 SASEGT. This CDR3 comprises 13 residues. The V and J ends lost 8 bases and 0 bases respectively, with 10 bases between them. The CDR3 protein is CASCGRMNTEAFF. CDR3 DNA: TGTGCCAGCTGCGGAAGAATGAACACTGAAGCTTTCTTT.

CDR3 sequence reads: CASSHLRAGELFF. The CDR3 DNA reads as TGTGCCAGCAGCCATCTCCGGGCCGGGGAGCTGTTTTTT. The chain recombines TRBV14 with TRBJ2-2; D is undetermined. The CDR3 extends over 13 amino acids. CDR1 is SGHDN, CDR2 FVKESK, per germline. V was clipped by 3 bases and J by 6 bases, with 8 bases between them.

In the case of this clone: This sample includes further DNA sequences coding for the same CDR3. The chain employs TRBV11-2 and TRBJ2-7; D remains ambiguous. From germline, CDR1 is SGHAT and CDR2 FQNNGV. V dropped 7 bases and J dropped 3 bases, with 7 bases sitting between them. CDR3 length: 11 residues. The CDR3 is CASKTGYEQYF. In DNA, the CDR3 is TGTGCCAGCAAAACGGGCTACGAGCAGTACTTC.

This clone was counted once. Just one base apart from a much larger clone, this may be a read error. The chain joins TRBV5-8 to TRBJ1-1; no clear D gene. Germline assignment: CDR1 SGHTS and CDR2 YDEGEE. The CDR3 covers 14 residues. The CDR3 spells CAISPGRRNTEAFF. For the CDR3, the DNA is TGTGCCATCAGCCCCGGTCGGCGGAACACTGAAGCTTTCTTT. Using reference TRBV5-8 and TRBJ1-1 for the parts outside the CDR3, the full variable domain is EAGVTQSPTHLIKTRGQQATLRCSPISGHTSVYWYQQALGLGLQFLLWYDEGEERNRGNFPPRFSGRQFPNYSSELNVNALELEDSALYLCAISPGRRNTEAFFGQGTRLTVV.

The CDR3 reads CASSSAGNSYNEQFF. CDR3 bases: TGTGCCAGCAGTTCGGCGGGAAACTCCTACAATGAGCAGTTCTTC. The chain employs TRBV27 and TRBJ2-1; weak D call: TRBD2 (6 bases). In germline, CDR1 is MNHEY, CDR2 SMNVEV (reference sequence). Trimming shortened V by 4 bases and J by 0 bases, and 10 bases separated the two germline ends. The CDR3 has 15 amino acids.

This sequence joins TRBV6-1 and TRBJ2-3; 8 bases line up with TRBD2. The germline CDR1 and CDR2 sequences are MNHNS and SASEGT. Trimming cost V 2 bases and J 3 bases; bases outside gene matches: 10. This CDR3 spans 17 amino acids. Here the CDR3 DNA reads TGTGCCAGCAGTGAACTTAGGCTAGCGGGTTCTACAGATACGCAGTATTTT. Translation gives CASSELRLAGSTDTQYF.

This clone was counted once. The genes are TRBV14 and TRBJ1-6; D remains unclear. CDR3 length: 12 residues. Trimming shortened V by 3 bases and J by 7 bases, and 4 bases separated the two germline ends. CDR1 and CDR2 (germline): SGHDN, FVKESK. For the CDR3, the DNA is TGTGCCAGCAGCCAGCCCAATTCACCCCTCCACTTT. As protein: CASSQPNSPLHF. Using reference TRBV14 and TRBJ1-6 for the parts outside the CDR3, the full variable domain is EAGVTQFPSHSVIEKGQTVTLRCDPISGHDNLYWYRRVMGKEIKFLLHFVKESKQDESGMPNNRFLAERTGGTYSTLKVQPAELEDSGVYFCASSQPNSPLHFGNGTRLTVT.

This chain connects TRBV4-3 to TRBJ1-3; D remains unclear. This CDR3 is 16 amino acids long. V was trimmed by 1 base and J by 2 bases, leaving 12 bases between them. Germline CDR1 reads LGHNA; CDR2 reads YSLEER. The CDR3 DNA is TGCGCCAGCAGCCAAGTACCGCTGGATACTGGAAACACCATATATTTT. It is translated as CASSQVPLDTGNTIYF.

V gene TRBV7-9 combines with J gene TRBJ1-1; 10 bases are shared with TRBD1. Germline trimming cut 1 base from V and 9 bases from J; bases unmatched to any gene: 8. Germline V gene sequence: CDR1 SEHNR, CDR2 FQNEAQ (reference sequence). The CDR3 totals 15 residues. Here the CDR3 reads CASSLVGRDRGKAFF. For the CDR3, the DNA is TGTGCCAGCAGCTTAGTAGGTCGGGACAGGGGAAAAGCTTTCTTT.

The rearrangement uses TRBV6-5 and TRBJ1-5, with D hard to call. This CDR3 contains 15 residues. Germline-derived CDR1 and CDR2 are MNHEY and SVGAGI. V was shortened by 5 bases and J by 2 bases, with 13 bases between the two germline ends. The CDR3 DNA reads TGTGCCAGCAGTGCAGGCGGGGAAGGCAATCAGCCCCAGCATTTT. Protein product: CASSAGGEGNQPQHF.

This clone counts as medium-sized. Different DNA sequences within this sample yield the same CDR3. The chain couples TRBV27 to TRBJ1-5; D ambiguous. Germline V gives CDR1 MNHEY, CDR2 SMNVEV (reference sequence). The CDR3 runs to 12 residues. V shed 4 bases and J shed 7 bases, with 8 bases lying between them. The CDR3 region has the DNA TGTGCCAGCAGTTCCCAAGGGCAGCCCCAGCATTTT. Its translation: CASSSQGQPQHF.

The V call is TRBV7-2, the J call TRBJ2-2, with D perhaps matching TRBD1 or TRBD2 (5 bases each). The V end was cut by 2 bases, the J end by 6 bases, with 10 bases between. CDR1 is SGHTA and CDR2 is FQGNSA in the germline V gene. The CDR3 runs 14 residues. The CDR3 bases are TGTGCCAGCAGCTTAATGTCGGGGCCCGGGGAGCTGTTTTTT. This encodes CASSLMSGPGELFF.

V and J are TRBV27 and TRBJ2-2, with 9 positions matching TRBD1. With V trimmed by 4 bases and J by 4 bases, 4 bases remained unmatched. The CDR3 contains 15 residues. Germline CDR1 is MNHEY and CDR2 is SMNVEV (reference sequence). This CDR3 is CASSYETGGTGELFF. The CDR3 DNA sequence: TGTGCCAGCAGTTATGAGACAGGGGGCACCGGGGAGCTGTTTTTT.